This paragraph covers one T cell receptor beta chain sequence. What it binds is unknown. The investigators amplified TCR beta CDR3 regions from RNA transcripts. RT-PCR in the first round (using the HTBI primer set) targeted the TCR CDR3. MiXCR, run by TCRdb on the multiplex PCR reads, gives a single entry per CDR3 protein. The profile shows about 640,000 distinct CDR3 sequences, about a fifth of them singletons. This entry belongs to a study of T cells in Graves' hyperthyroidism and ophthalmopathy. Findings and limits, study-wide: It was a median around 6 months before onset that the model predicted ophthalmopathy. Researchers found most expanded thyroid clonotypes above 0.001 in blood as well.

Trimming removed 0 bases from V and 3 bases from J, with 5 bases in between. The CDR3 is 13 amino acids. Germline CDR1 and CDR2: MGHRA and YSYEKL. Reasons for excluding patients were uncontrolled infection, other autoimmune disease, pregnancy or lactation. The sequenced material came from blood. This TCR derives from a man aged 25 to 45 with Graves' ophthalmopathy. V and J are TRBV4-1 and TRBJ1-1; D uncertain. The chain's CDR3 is CASSQDADTEAFF. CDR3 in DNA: TGCGCCAGCAGCCAAGATGCGGACACTGAAGCTTTCTTT.